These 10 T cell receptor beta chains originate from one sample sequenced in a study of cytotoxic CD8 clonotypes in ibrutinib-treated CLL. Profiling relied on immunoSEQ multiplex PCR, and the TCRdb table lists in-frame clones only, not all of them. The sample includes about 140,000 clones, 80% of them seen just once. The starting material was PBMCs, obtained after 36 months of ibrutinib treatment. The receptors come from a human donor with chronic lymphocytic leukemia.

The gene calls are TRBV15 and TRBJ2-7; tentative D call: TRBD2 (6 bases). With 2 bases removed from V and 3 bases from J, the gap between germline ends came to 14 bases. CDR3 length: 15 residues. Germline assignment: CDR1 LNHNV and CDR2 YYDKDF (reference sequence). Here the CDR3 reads CATSRTYRGSYEQYF. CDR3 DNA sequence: TGTGCCACCAGCAGAACTTATCGGGGGAGCTACGAGCAGTACTTC. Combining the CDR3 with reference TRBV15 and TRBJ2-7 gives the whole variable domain DAMVIQNPRYQVTQFGKPVTLSCSQTLNHNVMYWYQQKSSQAPKLLFHYYDKDFNNEADTPDNFQSRRPNTSFCFLDIRSPGLGDTAMYLCATSRTYRGSYEQYFGPGTRLTVT.

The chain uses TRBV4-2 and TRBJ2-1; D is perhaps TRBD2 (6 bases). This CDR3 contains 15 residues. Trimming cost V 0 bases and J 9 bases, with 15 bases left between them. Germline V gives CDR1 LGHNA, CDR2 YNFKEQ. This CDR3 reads CASSQDLGTGGEQFF. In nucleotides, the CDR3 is TGTGCCAGCAGCCAAGATTTGGGGACTGGCGGTGAGCAGTTCTTC.

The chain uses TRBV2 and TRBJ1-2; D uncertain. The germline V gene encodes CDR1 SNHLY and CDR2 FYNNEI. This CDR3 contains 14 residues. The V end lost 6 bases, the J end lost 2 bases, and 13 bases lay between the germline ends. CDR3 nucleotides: TGTGCCAGCAGAGTCCGGGGAGGAAACTATGGCTACACCTTC. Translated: CASRVRGGNYGYTF.

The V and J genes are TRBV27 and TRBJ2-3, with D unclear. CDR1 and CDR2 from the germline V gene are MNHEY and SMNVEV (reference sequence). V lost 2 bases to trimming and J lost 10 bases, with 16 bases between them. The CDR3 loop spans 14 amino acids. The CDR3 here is CASSLLGSLGAQYF. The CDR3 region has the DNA TGTGCCAGCAGTTTACTGGGATCCCTTGGGGCGCAGTATTTT.

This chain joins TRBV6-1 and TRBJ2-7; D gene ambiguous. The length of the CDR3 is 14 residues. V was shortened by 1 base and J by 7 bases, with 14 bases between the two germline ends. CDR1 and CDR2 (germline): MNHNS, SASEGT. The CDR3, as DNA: TGTGCCAGCAGTGAAGTGTTTAGGTACGCGGAGCAGTACTTC. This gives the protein CASSEVFRYAEQYF.

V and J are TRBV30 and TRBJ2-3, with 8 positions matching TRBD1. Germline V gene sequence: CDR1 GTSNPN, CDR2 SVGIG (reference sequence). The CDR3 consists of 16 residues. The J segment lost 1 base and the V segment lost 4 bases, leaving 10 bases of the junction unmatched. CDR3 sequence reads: CAWIMTPTGGTDTQYF. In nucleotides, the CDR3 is TGTGCCTGGATCATGACGCCGACAGGGGGCACAGATACGCAGTATTTT.

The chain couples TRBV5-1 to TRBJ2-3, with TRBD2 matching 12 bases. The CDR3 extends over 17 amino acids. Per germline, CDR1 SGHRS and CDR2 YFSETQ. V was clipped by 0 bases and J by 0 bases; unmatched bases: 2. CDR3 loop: CASSLGTSGKSTDTQYF. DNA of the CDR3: TGCGCCAGCAGCTTGGGGACTAGCGGGAAGAGCACAGATACGCAGTATTTT.

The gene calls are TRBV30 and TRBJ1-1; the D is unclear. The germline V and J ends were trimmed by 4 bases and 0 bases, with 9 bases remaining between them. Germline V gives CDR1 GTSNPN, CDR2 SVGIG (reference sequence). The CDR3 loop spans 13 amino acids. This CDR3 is CAWKYRLNTEAFF. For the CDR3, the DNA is TGTGCCTGGAAGTACCGACTGAACACTGAAGCTTTCTTT.

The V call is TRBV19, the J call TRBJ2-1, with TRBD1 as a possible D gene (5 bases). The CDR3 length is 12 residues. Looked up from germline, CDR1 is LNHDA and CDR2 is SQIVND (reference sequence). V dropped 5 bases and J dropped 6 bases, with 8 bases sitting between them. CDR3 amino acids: CASSLQGNEQFF. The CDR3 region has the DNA TGTGCCAGTAGTCTCCAGGGCAATGAGCAGTTCTTC.

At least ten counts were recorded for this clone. The CDR3 region is CASGEDNRGYEQYF. The CDR3 DNA reads as TGTGCCAGCGGGGAAGACAATCGGGGCTACGAGCAGTACTTC. J is TRBJ2-7 and V is TRBV6-1, with D perhaps matching TRBD2 (5 bases). CDR3 length equals 14 residues. V lost 8 bases and J 3 bases, leaving 17 bases between the germline ends. Germline CDR1 reads MNHNS; CDR2 reads SASEGT.